The TCR beta chain under discussion was sequenced for a study of T cells after yellow fever vaccination. UMIs and a universal primer site were added when TCR cDNA was made by 5'RACE template switching. Using its own MiXCR run on the 5' RACE reads, TCRdb lists one record per CDR3 protein. The sample has roughly 340,000 distinct CDR3 sequences, 3% to 4.5% seen once. There are a few counts of this clonotype. What it binds is not known. CDR3 length equals 12 residues. Trimming removed 3 bases from V and 10 bases from J, with 11 bases in between. Per germline, CDR1 SEHNR and CDR2 FQNEAQ (reference sequence). Study-level results: Researchers noted that a small share of clonotypes showed up in both CD4 and CD8 compartments. Abundant clonotypes from the bulk population could get into FACS-sorted repertoires as contaminants.

The receptor's source is a man aged 18 to 29 who received the YFV17D yellow fever vaccine. The chain is built from TRBV7-9 and TRBJ2-3; weak D call: TRBD2 (5 bases). Sequenced here: PBMCs, sampled 5 days after the yellow fever booster vaccination. CDR3 loop: CASSFGDSPQYF. The CDR3, as DNA: TGTGCCAGCAGCTTCGGGGATTCTCCGCAGTATTTT.